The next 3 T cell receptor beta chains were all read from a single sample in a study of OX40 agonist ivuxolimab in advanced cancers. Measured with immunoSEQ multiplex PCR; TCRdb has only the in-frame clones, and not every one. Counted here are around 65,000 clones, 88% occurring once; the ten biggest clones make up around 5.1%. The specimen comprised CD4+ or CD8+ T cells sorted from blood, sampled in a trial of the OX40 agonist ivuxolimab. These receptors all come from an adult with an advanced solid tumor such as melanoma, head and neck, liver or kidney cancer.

The CDR3 DNA reads TGTGCCAGCAGATCCCGGGGCAATCAGCCCCAGCATTTT. Translation: CASRSRGNQPQHF. The chain links TRBV27 to TRBJ1-5; no clear D. Germline V lookup: CDR1 MNHEY, CDR2 SMNVEV (reference sequence). Trimming cost V 6 bases and J 2 bases, with 8 bases left between them. The CDR3 has 13 amino acids.

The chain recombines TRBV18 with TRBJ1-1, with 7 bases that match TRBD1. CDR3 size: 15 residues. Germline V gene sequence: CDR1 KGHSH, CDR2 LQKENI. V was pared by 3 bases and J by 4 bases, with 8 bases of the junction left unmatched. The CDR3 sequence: CASSPSRQGPTEAFF. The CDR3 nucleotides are TGTGCCAGCTCACCGAGTAGACAGGGCCCCACTGAAGCTTTCTTT.

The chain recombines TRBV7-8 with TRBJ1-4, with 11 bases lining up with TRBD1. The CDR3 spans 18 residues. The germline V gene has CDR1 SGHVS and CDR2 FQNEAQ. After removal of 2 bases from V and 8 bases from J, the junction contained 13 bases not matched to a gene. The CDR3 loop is CASSLFRDRGTLGEKLFF. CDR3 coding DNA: TGTGCCAGCAGCTTATTCCGGGACAGGGGGACGCTAGGGGAAAAACTGTTTTTT.